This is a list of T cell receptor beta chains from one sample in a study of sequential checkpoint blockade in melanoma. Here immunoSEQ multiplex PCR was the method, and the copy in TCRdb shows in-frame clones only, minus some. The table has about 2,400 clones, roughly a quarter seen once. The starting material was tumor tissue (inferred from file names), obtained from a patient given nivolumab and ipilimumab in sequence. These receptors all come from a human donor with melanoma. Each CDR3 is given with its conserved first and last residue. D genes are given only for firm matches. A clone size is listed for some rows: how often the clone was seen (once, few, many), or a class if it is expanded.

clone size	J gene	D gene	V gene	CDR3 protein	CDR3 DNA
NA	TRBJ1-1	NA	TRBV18	CASSRVSSEAFF	TGTGCCAGCTCACGGGTGTCATCTGAAGCTTTCTTT
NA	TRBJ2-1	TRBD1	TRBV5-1	CASSLVGRGRDEQFF	TGCGCCAGCAGCTTGGTTGGCAGGGGGCGAGATGAGCAGTTCTTC
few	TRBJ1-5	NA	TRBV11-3	CASSSAGHSNQPQHF	TGTGCCAGCAGCTCCGCCGGGCATAGCAATCAGCCCCAGCATTTT
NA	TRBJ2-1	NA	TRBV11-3	CASSLMGAGNEQFF	TGTGCCAGCAGCTTGATGGGGGCGGGAAATGAGCAGTTCTTC
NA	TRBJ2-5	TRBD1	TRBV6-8	CASFQGQGYWETQYF	TGTGCCAGCTTCCAAGGACAGGGTTATTGGGAGACCCAGTACTTC
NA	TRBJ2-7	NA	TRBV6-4	CASSYSRGSYEQYF	TGTGCCAGCAGTTACTCGAGAGGGTCCTACGAGCAGTACTTC
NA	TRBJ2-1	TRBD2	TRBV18	CASSPRRGGGGEQFF	TGTGCCAGCTCACCACGGCGGGGGGGCGGAGGTGAGCAGTTCTTC
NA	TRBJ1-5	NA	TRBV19	CASSIKGEQPQHF	TGTGCCAGTAGTATAAAGGGGGAACAGCCCCAGCATTTT
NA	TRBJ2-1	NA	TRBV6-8	CASSYSAVSYNEQFF	TGTGCCAGCAGTTACTCGGCAGTTTCCTACAATGAGCAGTTCTTC
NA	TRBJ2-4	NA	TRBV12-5	CASTPGRAKNIQYF	TGTGCCAGCACCCCCGGCCGTGCCAAAAACATTCAGTACTTC
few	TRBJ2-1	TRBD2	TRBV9	CASSPQAGVNNEQFF	TGTGCCAGCAGCCCTCAAGCGGGGGTCAACAATGAGCAGTTCTTC
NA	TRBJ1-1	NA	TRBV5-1	CASSSDTGTPNTEAFF	TGCGCCAGCAGCTCGGACACCGGGACTCCGAACACTGAAGCTTTCTTT
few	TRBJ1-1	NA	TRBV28	CASTFIRGGTEAFF	TGTGCCAGCACCTTTATAAGGGGGGGGACCGAAGCTTTCTTT
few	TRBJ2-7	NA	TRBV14	CASSPPHGYEQYF	TGTGCCAGCAGCCCCCCGCATGGCTACGAGCAGTACTTC
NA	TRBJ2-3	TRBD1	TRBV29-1	CSVAGTGASTDTQYF	TGCAGCGTTGCTGGGACAGGGGCTAGCACAGATACGCAGTATTTT
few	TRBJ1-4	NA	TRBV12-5	CASGSLGWEFEKLFF	TGTGCTAGTGGTTCATTAGGATGGGAGTTCGAAAAACTGTTTTTT
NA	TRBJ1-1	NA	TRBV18	CASSTTSNTEAFF	TGTGCCAGCTCAACGACTTCGAACACTGAAGCTTTCTTT
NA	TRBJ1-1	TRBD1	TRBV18	CASSPADRENTEAFF	TGTGCCAGCTCACCGGCGGACAGGGAGAACACTGAAGCTTTCTTT
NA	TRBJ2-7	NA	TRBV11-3	CASSLGYGGTIWEQYF	TGTGCCAGCAGCTTAGGTTATGGGGGAACGATATGGGAGCAGTACTTC
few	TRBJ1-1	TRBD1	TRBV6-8	CASSLGQGNTEAFF	TGTGCCAGCAGCCTAGGACAGGGCAACACTGAAGCTTTCTTT
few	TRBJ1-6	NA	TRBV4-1	CASSPIVLGPLHF	TGCGCCAGCAGCCCGATCGTCTTGGGGCCCCTCCACTTT
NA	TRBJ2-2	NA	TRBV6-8	CASSDSIETGELFF	TGTGCCAGCAGTGACTCTATTGAGACCGGGGAGCTGTTTTTT
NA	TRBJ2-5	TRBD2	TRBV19	CASSLSGGETQYF	TGTGCCAGTAGTTTGTCCGGGGGGGAGACCCAGTACTTC
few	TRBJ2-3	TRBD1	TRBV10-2	CASSYDREARTDTQYF	TGCGCCAGCAGTTACGACAGGGAAGCTCGCACAGATACGCAGTATTTT
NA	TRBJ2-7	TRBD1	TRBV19	CASTIGTGTTYEQYF	TGTGCCAGTACGATCGGGACAGGGACAACCTACGAGCAGTACTTC
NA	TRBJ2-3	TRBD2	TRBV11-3	CASSVTSGGALDTQYF	TGTGCCAGCAGCGTGACTAGCGGGGGGGCCTTAGATACGCAGTATTTT
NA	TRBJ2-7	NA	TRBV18	CASSPLRDNSYEQYF	TGTGCCAGCTCACCACTTCGGGACAACTCCTACGAGCAGTACTTC
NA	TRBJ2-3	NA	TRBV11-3	CASSLVGGQDTQYF	TGTGCCAGCAGCTTAGTCGGGGGGCAGGATACGCAGTATTTT
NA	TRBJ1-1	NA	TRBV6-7	CASNQGTEAFF	TGTGCCAGCAACCAAGGCACTGAAGCTTTCTTT
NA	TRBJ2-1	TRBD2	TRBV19	CASSNPGLLTNEQFF	TGTGCCAGTAGTAACCCGGGACTACTAACCAATGAGCAGTTCTTC
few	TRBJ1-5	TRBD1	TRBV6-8	CASKVTGTTGDQPQHF	TGTGCCAGCAAAGTTACGGGAACGACAGGGGATCAGCCCCAGCATTTT
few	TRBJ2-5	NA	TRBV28	CASSTVALETQYF	TGTGCCAGCAGTACTGTGGCCCTGGAGACCCAGTACTTC
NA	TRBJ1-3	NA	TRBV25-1	CASSDAGSSGNTIYF	TGTGCCAGCAGTGATGCGGGATCCTCTGGAAACACCATATATTTT
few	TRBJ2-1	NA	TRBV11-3	CASSLGSPAAYNEQFF	TGTGCCAGCAGCTTAGGTTCACCGGCAGCCTACAATGAGCAGTTCTTC
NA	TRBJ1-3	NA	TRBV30	CAWKRSGNTIYF	TGTGCCTGGAAAAGGTCTGGAAACACCATATATTTT
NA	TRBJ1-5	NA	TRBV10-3	CAISAGRDQPQHF	TGTGCCATCAGTGCGGGGAGGGATCAGCCCCAGCATTTT
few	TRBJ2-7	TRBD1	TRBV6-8	CASSLSGTGPYEQYF	TGTGCCAGCAGTTTGTCCGGGACAGGCCCCTACGAGCAGTACTTC
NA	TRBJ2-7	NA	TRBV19	CASSFGGEGEQYF	TGTGCCAGTAGTTTCGGAGGGGAAGGCGAGCAGTACTTC